The 13 T cell receptor beta chains presented below share a single source sample, sequenced in a study of blood T cell repertoires in COVID-19. Some clones are missing from TCRdb's copy, which holds only in-frame ones; the method was immunoSEQ multiplex PCR. Of about 300,000 clones listed, roughly 90% were seen once; the top ten hold roughly 9.1%. The sample was peripheral blood. Every receptor here comes from a man in his late teens or twenties with active or convalescent COVID-19.

This clone was seen more than once but under ten times. This chain links TRBV27 with TRBJ1-5; 8 positions match TRBD1. The V and J ends lost 2 bases and 4 bases, in that order; junction bases with no gene match: 4. CDR1 is MNHEY, CDR2 SMNVEV, per germline (reference sequence). This CDR3 contains 15 residues. The CDR3 DNA reads TGTGCCAGCAGTTTAAGGGACAGGCGTAATCAGCCCCAGCATTTT. Its protein is CASSLRDRRNQPQHF.

The genes are TRBV10-1 and TRBJ2-4; 8 bases are a match to TRBD2. The germline V gene has CDR1 WNHNN and CDR2 SYGVQD (reference sequence). The CDR3 contains 14 residues. Written as DNA, the CDR3 is TGCACGGGAGGGGGGGACTCCGGGCAGGACATTCAGTACTTC. It encodes CTGGGDSGQDIQYF.

This rearrangement joins TRBV19 to TRBJ2-6; weak D call: TRBD2 (6 bases). V gave up 5 bases and J gave up 4 bases, with 12 bases separating them. Germline V gene lookup returns CDR1 LNHDA and CDR2 SQIVND (reference sequence). The CDR3 loop spans 15 amino acids. The CDR3 here is CASSLTGVGANVLTF. For the CDR3, the DNA is TGTGCCAGTAGTCTTACGGGGGTCGGGGCCAACGTCCTGACTTTC.

The genes are TRBV19 and TRBJ1-4, with 8 nucleotides matching TRBD1. The CDR3 spans 16 residues. Trimming removed 4 bases from V and 6 bases from J; junction bases left unmatched: 10. The germline V gene has CDR1 LNHDA and CDR2 SQIVND (reference sequence). Here the CDR3 reads CASSRTQGALYEKLFF. CDR3 nucleotide sequence: TGTGCCAGTAGTAGAACGCAGGGGGCGCTTTATGAAAAACTGTTTTTT. Drawing the rest from reference TRBV19 and TRBJ1-4, the complete variable domain is DGGITQSPKYLFRKEGQNVTLSCEQNLNHDAMYWYRQDPGQGLRLIYYSQIVNDFQKGDIAEGYSVSREKKESFPLTVTSAQKNPTAFYLCASSRTQGALYEKLFFGSGTQLSVL.

The CDR3 DNA sequence: TGCGCCAGCAGCCAACAAGGTACATCTAGCGGGGGAATGGAGACCCAGTACTTC. This sequence encodes CASSQQGTSSGGMETQYF. The chain links TRBV4-1 to TRBJ2-5, with 10 bases identical to TRBD2. The CDR3 is 18 residues long. The trim removed 2 bases at V and 5 bases at J, leaving 14 bases unmatched. The germline gives CDR1 MGHRA, CDR2 YSYEKL.

This chain uses TRBV19 with TRBJ2-3; perhaps TRBD1 as D (6 bases). The V end was cut by 5 bases, the J end by 0 bases, with 12 bases between. CDR1 and CDR2 (germline): LNHDA, SQIVND (reference sequence). CDR3 size: 15 residues. The CDR3 sequence is CASSLGTPSTDTQYF. Here the CDR3 DNA reads TGTGCCAGTAGTTTGGGGACACCCAGCACAGATACGCAGTATTTT. The entire variable domain, with the rest obtained from reference TRBV19 and TRBJ2-3, is as follows: DGGITQSPKYLFRKEGQNVTLSCEQNLNHDAMYWYRQDPGQGLRLIYYSQIVNDFQKGDIAEGYSVSREKKESFPLTVTSAQKNPTAFYLCASSLGTPSTDTQYFGPGTRLTVL.

The V gene is TRBV5-4, the J gene TRBJ1-2; TRBD1 matches at 7 bases. There are 13 residues in the CDR3. Germline-derived CDR1 and CDR2 are SGHNT and YYREEE (reference sequence). V gave up 5 bases and J gave up 2 bases; unmatched junction bases: 3. The CDR3 DNA is TGTGCCAGCAGGCGGGACAGCAACTATGGCTACACCTTC. Translation: CASRRDSNYGYTF.

This rearrangement joins TRBV11-3 to TRBJ2-1, with 7 bases identical to TRBD2. The CDR3 loop spans 15 amino acids. V shed 1 base, J shed 4 bases, and the junction held 4 bases outside the gene matches. Germline loops: CDR1 SGHNT, CDR2 YENEEA. The CDR3 region has the DNA TGTGCCAGCAGCTTAGGCGGGGGTTCGTACAATGAGCAGTTCTTC. It yields the protein CASSLGGGSYNEQFF.

The chain carries TRBV19 and TRBJ2-2; a weak D match, TRBD1 (6 bases). From germline, CDR1 is LNHDA and CDR2 SQIVND (reference sequence). The CDR3 extends over 14 amino acids. The V gene lost 6 bases and the J gene lost 7 bases, with 15 bases spanning the gap. CDR3 DNA sequence: TGTGCCAGTAGGTCACAGGGTGATAGCGGGGAGCTGTTTTTT. Amino acid sequence: CASRSQGDSGELFF.

The chain carries TRBV3-1 (or the pseudogene TRBV3-2) and TRBJ2-4; 12 bases agree with TRBD1. The CDR3 has 16 residues. The junction had 4 bases not matched to a gene; V was cut back by 4 bases and J by 3 bases. Germline V gene lookup returns CDR1 LGHDT and CDR2 YNNKEL (reference sequence). Here the CDR3 reads CASSPGTGGVKNIQYF. The CDR3 coding sequence is TGTGCCAGCAGCCCCGGGACAGGGGGCGTCAAAAACATTCAGTACTTC.

This chain links TRBV4-1 with TRBJ1-1; D is perhaps TRBD1 (5 bases). The CDR3 is 15 amino acids. Germline V lookup: CDR1 MGHRA, CDR2 YSYEKL. Trimming left V 3 bases short and J 0 bases short, with 11 bases between. The CDR3: CASSHPTALNTEAFF. In DNA form, the CDR3 reads TGCGCCAGCAGCCATCCGACAGCCTTGAACACTGAAGCTTTCTTT.

CDR3 sequence (DNA): TGTGCCTCAGGGTCGGGAGGTGGCTACACCTTC. Translation: CASGSGGGYTF. The chain employs TRBV19 and TRBJ1-2; perhaps TRBD1 as D (5 bases). The CDR3 is made up of 11 amino acids. The germline V and J ends were trimmed by 11 bases and 7 bases, with 14 bases remaining between them. The germline V gene has CDR1 LNHDA and CDR2 SQIVND (reference sequence).

This clone showed up many times. The V gene is TRBV7-9, the J gene TRBJ1-4; 9 nucleotides align to TRBD1. From germline, CDR1 is SEHNR and CDR2 FQNEAQ (reference sequence). The CDR3 consists of 14 residues. V lost 4 bases to trimming and J lost 14 bases; unmatched junction nucleotides: 11. The CDR3 protein is CASSSKTGGFPLFF. The DNA for the CDR3 is TGTGCCAGCAGCTCAAAGACAGGGGGTTTTCCTCTGTTTTTT.